This TCR beta chain was documented in a study of blood T cell repertoires in COVID-19. Assay: immunoSEQ multiplex PCR; the TCRdb copy retains only in-frame clones and omits some. The sample holds roughly 150,000 clones, around 89% seen once. The V end lost 2 bases, the J end lost 0 bases, and 7 bases lay between the germline ends. CDR3 length equals 14 residues. Germline values: CDR1 MNHNS, CDR2 SASEGT. The sequencing input was peripheral blood. The chain combines TRBV6-1 with TRBJ1-2; D unresolved. The origin of this receptor is a man aged 50 to 60 who had recovered from COVID-19. CDR3: CASSETTTNYGYTF. DNA of the CDR3: TGTGCCAGCAGTGAAACAACCACTAACTATGGCTACACCTTC.